A selection of T cell receptor beta chains follows, all from one sample in a study of human T cells and chemical hapten exposure. TCRdb called the RACE reads again in MiXCR, with one record for every CDR3 protein. The table shows some 100,000 distinct CDR3 sequences, with about a tenth occurring only once. The sequences come from whole blood, collected in connection with sensitization to the hapten diphenylcyclopropenone (DPC). The receptors stem from a woman between 35 and 50 years old with alopecia areata. Some clones in this sample may be carry-over from other donors' samples. Both conserved end residues are part of each CDR3. D genes are given only for firm matches. A clone size is listed for some rows: how often the clone was seen (once, few, many), or a class if it is expanded.

TRBJ1-5 | few | TRBV7-2 | TRBD1 | CASSFSTGGHQPQHF | TGTGCCAGCAGCTTCTCAACAGGGGGGCATCAGCCCCAGCATTTT
TRBJ1-2 | NA | TRBV29-1 | NA | CSGREGTYGYTF | TGCAGCGGGAGAGAGGGGACCTATGGCTACACCTTC
TRBJ1-2 | many | TRBV29-1 | NA | CSVGTDLNYGYTF | TGCAGCGTTGGGACAGACCTTAACTATGGCTACACCTTC
TRBJ1-1 | many | TRBV12-3/TRBV12-4 | NA | CASSLGTFSLSTEAFF | TGTGCCAGCAGCCTCGGGACATTCTCGTTATCGACTGAAGCTTTCTTT
TRBJ1-4 | many | TRBV4-3 | NA | CASSRGQFAEKLFF | TGCGCCAGCAGCCGTGGACAGTTCGCTGAAAAACTGTTTTTT
TRBJ2-1 | few | TRBV7-8 | NA | CASSLILANSYNEQFF | TGTGCCAGCAGCTTAATCCTGGCCAACTCCTACAATGAGCAGTTCTTC
TRBJ1-2 | many | TRBV29-1 | NA | CSVWQGTHYGYTF | TGCAGCGTTTGGCAGGGCACCCACTATGGCTACACCTTC
TRBJ2-3 | many | TRBV10-3 | NA | CAISERQTVSSTDTQYF | TGTGCCATCAGTGAGCGCCAGACAGTTTCTAGCACAGATACGCAGTATTTT
TRBJ2-3 | many | TRBV18 | NA | CATILGASDTQYF | TGTGCCACCATTCTGGGGGCATCAGATACGCAGTATTTT
TRBJ1-5 | NA | TRBV28 | NA | CASSLAGPTQPQHF | TGTGCCAGCAGTTTAGCTGGACCGACGCAGCCCCAGCATTTT
TRBJ2-1 | NA | TRBV29-1 | TRBD1 | CSVTGTVYGEQFF | TGCAGCGTAACCGGGACAGTGTACGGTGAGCAGTTCTTC
TRBJ2-5 | many | TRBV9 | NA | CASSRGGSETQYF | TGTGCCAGCAGCAGGGGGGGATCTGAGACCCAGTACTTC
TRBJ2-5 | few | TRBV20-1 | NA | CSARVAGAETQYF | TGCAGTGCTAGAGTCGCAGGGGCAGAGACCCAGTACTTC
TRBJ1-5 | many | TRBV6-6 | TRBD1 | CASSWRQGDQPQHF | TGTGCCAGCAGTTGGAGGCAGGGGGATCAGCCCCAGCATTTT
TRBJ2-7 | few | TRBV27 | TRBD2 | CASSLMSGGAIEQYF | TGTGCCAGCAGCTTAATGAGCGGGGGGGCGATCGAGCAGTACTTC
TRBJ1-5 | many | TRBV2 | TRBD1 | CASTRGQTANQPQHF | TGTGCCAGCACCCGGGGACAGACTGCTAATCAGCCCCAGCATTTT
TRBJ1-4 | many | TRBV20-1 | NA | CSARPLYREQKLFF | TGCAGTGCTAGACCCTTATACAGGGAACAAAAACTGTTTTTT
TRBJ1-2 | many | TRBV2 | TRBD1 | CASSSDRAAGPNYGYTF | TGTGCCAGCAGCAGCGACAGGGCCGCTGGACCTAACTATGGCTACACCTTC
TRBJ1-4 | NA | TRBV19 | TRBD1 | CASSQGGAGQGPYEKLFF | TGTGCCAGTAGCCAAGGCGGGGCCGGACAGGGCCCTTATGAAAAACTGTTTTTT
TRBJ2-4 | NA | TRBV6-6 | TRBD1 | CASSTTGEGAKNIQYF | TGTGCCAGCAGTACGACAGGGGAAGGAGCCAAAAACATTCAGTACTTC
TRBJ2-7 | many | TRBV10-3 | TRBD2 | CAISEPSGSSYEQYF | TGTGCCATCAGTGAACCTAGCGGTTCCTCCTACGAGCAGTACTTC
TRBJ2-2 | NA | TRBV27 | NA | CASSSLPYTGELFF | TGTGCCAGCAGTTCGTTGCCTTACACCGGGGAGCTGTTTTTT
TRBJ2-2 | many | TRBV28 | NA | CASSFPGFTGELFF | TGTGCCAGCAGTTTCCCCGGGTTTACCGGGGAGCTGTTTTTT
TRBJ1-2 | many | TRBV20-1 | TRBD1 | CSASRGRDYGYTF | TGCAGTGCTAGCAGGGGGCGAGACTATGGCTACACCTTC
TRBJ1-6 | NA | TRBV7-9 | NA | CASQAGTTNSPLHF | TGTGCCAGCCAAGCGGGGACAACTAATTCACCCCTCCACTTT
TRBJ2-1 | many | TRBV18 | NA | CASSPLANEQFF | TGTGCCAGCTCACCACTTGCCAATGAGCAGTTCTTC
TRBJ1-1 | few | TRBV7-9 | NA | CASSPGGAVGTEAFF | TGTGCCAGCAGCCCCGGGGGGGCGGTGGGAACTGAAGCTTTCTTT
TRBJ2-4 | many | TRBV5-5 | NA | CASSLEAGILNIQYF | TGTGCCAGCAGCTTGGAGGCAGGGATCCTCAACATTCAGTACTTC
TRBJ2-1 | NA | TRBV12-3/TRBV12-4 | NA | CASSLAQEQFF | TGTGCCAGCAGTTTAGCGCAGGAGCAGTTCTTC
TRBJ2-3 | few | TRBV7-2 | TRBD1 | CASSPRLWTGTLPDTQYF | TGTGCCAGCAGCCCGAGACTCTGGACAGGGACCCTACCAGATACGCAGTATTTT
TRBJ1-1 | many | TRBV13 | NA | CASSLGIPEAFF | TGTGCCAGCAGCTTAGGCATCCCTGAAGCTTTCTTT
TRBJ2-3 | NA | TRBV3-1 | NA | CASSHVDGASTDTQYF | TGTGCCAGCAGCCACGTAGATGGGGCTAGCACAGATACGCAGTATTTT
TRBJ2-5 | few | TRBV4-1 | NA | CASSHPGKETQYF | TGCGCCAGCAGCCACCCCGGGAAGGAGACCCAGTACTTC